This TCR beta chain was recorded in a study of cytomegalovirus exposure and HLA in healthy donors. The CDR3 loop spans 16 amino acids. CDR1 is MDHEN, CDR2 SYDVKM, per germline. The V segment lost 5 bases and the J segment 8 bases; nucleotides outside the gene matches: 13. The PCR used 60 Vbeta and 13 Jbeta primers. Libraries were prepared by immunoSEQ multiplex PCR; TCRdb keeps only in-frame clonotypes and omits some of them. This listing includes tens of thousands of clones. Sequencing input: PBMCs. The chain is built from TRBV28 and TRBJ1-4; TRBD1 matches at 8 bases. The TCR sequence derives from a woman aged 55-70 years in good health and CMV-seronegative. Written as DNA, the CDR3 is TGTGCCAGCAGTACCCAGGGGGCGCAAGTTAAGGAAAAACTGTTTTTT. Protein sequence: CASSTQGAQVKEKLFF.